The rows below give T cell receptor beta chains drawn from one sample of a study of blood T cells in healthy people across ages. TCRdb reprocessed the 5' RACE reads with MiXCR, giving one entry per CDR3 protein. The table lists roughly 1.4 million distinct CDR3 sequences, almost 60% of them singletons. The sequenced material came from blood. The receptors originated from a man between 18 and 35 years old in good health. Both conserved end residues are trimmed from each CDR3. Each record gives: V gene, J gene, CDR3 protein.

>TRBV27|TRBJ2-1
ASKVRTSGTYNEQF
>TRBV25-1|TRBJ1-4
ATQGMELF
>TRBV11-2|TRBJ2-1
ASSRKLAGALSSYNEQF
>TRBV20-1|TRBJ2-7
SAGTSGGPLYEQY
>TRBV29-1|TRBJ1-6
SVMGSGLNSPLH
>TRBV5-1|TRBJ2-7
ASSTAGTGSTYEQY
>TRBV7-8|TRBJ2-7
ASSRAVEQY
>TRBV7-2|NA
ASSFGTSFLSHEQY
>TRBV20-1|TRBJ2-7
SAEESGRAVYEQY
>TRBV28|TRBJ2-2
ASSLWWQNTGELF
>TRBV10-2|TRBJ2-7
ASSVGTSGGAGYEQY
>TRBV20-1|TRBJ1-1
TMGQPLTMNTEAF
>TRBV7-2|TRBJ2-5
ASSSSGQGWTQY
>TRBV2|TRBJ2-1
ASFGASGGDEQF
>TRBV9|TRBJ2-1
ASSPLAYSYNEQF
>TRBV25-1|TRBJ2-7
ASSSREGGSYEQY
>TRBV27|TRBJ2-7
ASSQNFRGEQY
>TRBV27|TRBJ1-2
ASSLSIGSGGYT
>TRBV27|NA
ASRSSGTRVGEQY
>TRBV2|TRBJ1-2
ASSPNPLQGNYGYT
>TRBV3-1|TRBJ1-2
ASSHGDSYYGYT
>TRBV4-1|TRBJ2-7
ASSQGGAYNEQY
>TRBV20-1|TRBJ1-4
SARDTEKLF
>TRBV7-7|TRBJ2-7
ASKYRPGSSYEQY